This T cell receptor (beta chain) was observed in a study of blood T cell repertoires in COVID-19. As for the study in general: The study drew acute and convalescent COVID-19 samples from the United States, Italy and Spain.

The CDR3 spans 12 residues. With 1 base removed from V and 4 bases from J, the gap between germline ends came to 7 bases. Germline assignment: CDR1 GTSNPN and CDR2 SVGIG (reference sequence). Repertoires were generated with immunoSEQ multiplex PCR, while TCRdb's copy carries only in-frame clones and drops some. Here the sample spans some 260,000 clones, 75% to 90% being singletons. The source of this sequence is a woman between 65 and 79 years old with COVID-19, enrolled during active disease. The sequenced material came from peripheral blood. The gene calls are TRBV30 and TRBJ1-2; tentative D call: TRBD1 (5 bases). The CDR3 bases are TGTGCCTGGAGTGCAGGGTCCTATGGCTACACCTTC. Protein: CAWSAGSYGYTF.